The rows below give T cell receptor gamma chains drawn from one sample of a study of intestinal T cells in coeliac disease. TCRdb fed the multiplex PCR reads into CATT to redo clone calling. The sample consists of 2,500 or so gamma-chain clones, 45% of them appearing once. Material: a duodenal biopsy. These receptors all come from a human donor with celiac disease. CDR3s leave out the opening cysteine and the closing phenylalanine or tryptophan.

j_call v_call cdr3_aa
TRGJ1/TRGJ2 TRGV2 ADLGRALEYKKL
TRGJ1/TRGJ2 TRGV11 ACWIRHQRGGGWRNYYKKL
NA TRGV4 ATWDGPLTYTTGWFKV
TRGJ1/TRGJ2 TRGV8 ATWDRKSPYYKKL
TRGJ1/TRGJ2 TRGV9 ALWEVFRYKKL
TRGJ1/TRGJ2 TRGV2 ATWCLQEKL
TRGJ1/TRGJ2 TRGV8 ATWDPNYYKKL
TRGJP2 TRGV9 ALSPPSSDWIKT
TRGJP2 TRGV2 ATWDGPARSSDWIKT
TRGJ1/TRGJ2 TRGV2 AIWDGPAVYKKL
TRGJ1/TRGJ2 TRGV3 APGNFGKL
TRGJ1/TRGJ2 TRGV10 AAWDRCGIGKKL
TRGJP1 TRGV5 ATWDRSLCFRRFKI
TRGJ1/TRGJ2 TRGV9 ALWEVQVGYYKKL
TRGJ1/TRGJ2 TRGV2 ATWDGPPYYKKL
TRGJP1 TRGV8 ATWDSSTGWFKI